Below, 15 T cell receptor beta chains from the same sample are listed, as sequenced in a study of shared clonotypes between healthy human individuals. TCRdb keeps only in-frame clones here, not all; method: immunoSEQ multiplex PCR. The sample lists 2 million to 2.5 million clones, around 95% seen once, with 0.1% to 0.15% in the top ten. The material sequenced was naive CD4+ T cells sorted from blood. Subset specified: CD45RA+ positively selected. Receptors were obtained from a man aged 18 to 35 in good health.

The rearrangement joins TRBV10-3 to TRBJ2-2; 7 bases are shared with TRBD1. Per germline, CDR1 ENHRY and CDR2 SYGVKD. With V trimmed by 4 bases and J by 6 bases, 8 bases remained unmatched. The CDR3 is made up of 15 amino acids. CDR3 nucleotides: TGTGCCATCAGTGTCGCAGGGGGTTCCGCCGGGGAGCTGTTTTTT. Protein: CAISVAGGSAGELFF.

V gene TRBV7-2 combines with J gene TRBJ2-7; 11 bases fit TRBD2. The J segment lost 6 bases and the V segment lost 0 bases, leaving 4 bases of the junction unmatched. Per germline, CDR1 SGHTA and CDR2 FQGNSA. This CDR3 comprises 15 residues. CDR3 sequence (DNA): TGTGCCAGCAGCTTAGCAATTAGCGGGAGGGCCGAGCAGTACTTC. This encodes CASSLAISGRAEQYF. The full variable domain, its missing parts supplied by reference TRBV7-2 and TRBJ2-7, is GAGVSQSPSNKVTEKGKDVELRCDPISGHTALYWYRQSLGQGLEFLIYFQGNSAPDKSGLPSDRFSAERTGGSVSTLTIQRTQQEDSAVYLCASSLAISGRAEQYFGPGTRLTVT.

CDR3 region: CASSLASWTEQISYNEQFF. The DNA for the CDR3 is TGCGCCAGCAGCTTGGCCTCATGGACAGAGCAAATCTCCTACAATGAGCAGTTCTTC. The chain employs TRBV5-1 and TRBJ2-1; maybe TRBD1 (6 bases). Germline lookup yields CDR1 SGHRS and CDR2 YFSETQ. V gave up 0 bases and J gave up 0 bases, with 19 bases separating them. The CDR3 spans 19 residues.

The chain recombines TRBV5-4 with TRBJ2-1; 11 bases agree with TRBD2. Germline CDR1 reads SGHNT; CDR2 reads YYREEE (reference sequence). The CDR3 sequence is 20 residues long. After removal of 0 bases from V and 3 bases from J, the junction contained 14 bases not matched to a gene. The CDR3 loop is CASSLAPRKLAGVGYNEQFF. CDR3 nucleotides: TGTGCCAGCAGCTTGGCCCCCCGTAAACTAGCGGGGGTGGGCTACAATGAGCAGTTCTTC.

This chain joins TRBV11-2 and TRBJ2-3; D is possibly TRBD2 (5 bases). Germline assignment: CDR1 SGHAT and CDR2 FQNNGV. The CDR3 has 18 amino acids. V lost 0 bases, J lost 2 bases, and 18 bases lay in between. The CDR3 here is CASSLDARTLNSTDTQYF. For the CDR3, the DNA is TGTGCCAGCAGCTTAGATGCCCGGACTCTAAACTCCACAGATACGCAGTATTTT.

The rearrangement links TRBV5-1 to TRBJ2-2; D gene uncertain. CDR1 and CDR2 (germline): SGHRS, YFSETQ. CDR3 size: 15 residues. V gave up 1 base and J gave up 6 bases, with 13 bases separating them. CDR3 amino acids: CASSLLQTLAGELFF. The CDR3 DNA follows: TGCGCCAGCAGCTTGCTACAGACCCTGGCCGGGGAGCTGTTTTTT.

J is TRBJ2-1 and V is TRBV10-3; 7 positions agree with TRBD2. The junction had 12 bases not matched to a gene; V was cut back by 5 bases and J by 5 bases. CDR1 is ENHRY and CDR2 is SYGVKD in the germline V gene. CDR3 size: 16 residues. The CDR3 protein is CAISPGWGEGNNEQFF. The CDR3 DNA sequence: TGTGCCATCAGTCCCGGCTGGGGGGAGGGAAACAATGAGCAGTTCTTC.

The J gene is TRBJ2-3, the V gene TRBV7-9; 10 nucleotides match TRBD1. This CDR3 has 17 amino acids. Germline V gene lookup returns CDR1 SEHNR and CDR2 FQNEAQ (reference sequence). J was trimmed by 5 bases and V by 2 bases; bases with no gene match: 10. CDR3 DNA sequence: TGTGCCAGCAGCTTAACAGCCCGACAGGGGGCGGGAGATACGCAGTATTTT. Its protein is CASSLTARQGAGDTQYF.

CDR3 nucleotide sequence: TGTGCCAGCAGTCGAATGGGGGGTACTGGCTACACCTTC. Its translation is CASSRMGGTGYTF. J is TRBJ1-2 and V is TRBV28; TRBD1 is a possible D gene (5 bases). The V gene lost 5 bases and the J gene lost 7 bases, with 14 bases spanning the gap. Germline CDR1 reads MDHEN; CDR2 reads SYDVKM. There are 13 residues in the CDR3.

As DNA, the CDR3 is TGTGCCAGCAGTGAAGGGGCAGGATACAATCAGCCCCAGCATTTT. As protein: CASSEGAGYNQPQHF. J is TRBJ1-5 and V is TRBV6-1; D unresolved. Germline CDR1 is MNHNS and CDR2 is SASEGT. The ends were cut back, 1 base at V and 3 bases at J, with 10 bases in the middle. The CDR3 is 15 residues long.

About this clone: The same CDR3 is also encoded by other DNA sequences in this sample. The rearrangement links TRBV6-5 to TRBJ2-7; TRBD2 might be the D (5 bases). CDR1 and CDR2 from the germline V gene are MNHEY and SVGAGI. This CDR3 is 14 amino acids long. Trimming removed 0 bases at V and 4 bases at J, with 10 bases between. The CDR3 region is CASSYSLGSYEQYF. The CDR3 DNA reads TGTGCCAGCAGTTACTCGCTAGGGAGTTACGAGCAGTACTTC.

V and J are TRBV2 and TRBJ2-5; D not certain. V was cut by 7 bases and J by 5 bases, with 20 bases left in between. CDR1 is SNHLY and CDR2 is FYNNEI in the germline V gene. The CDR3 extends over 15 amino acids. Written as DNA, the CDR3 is TGTGCCAGCACTCGCGAGGCTGTATTTCAGGAGACCCAGTACTTC. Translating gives CASTREAVFQETQYF.

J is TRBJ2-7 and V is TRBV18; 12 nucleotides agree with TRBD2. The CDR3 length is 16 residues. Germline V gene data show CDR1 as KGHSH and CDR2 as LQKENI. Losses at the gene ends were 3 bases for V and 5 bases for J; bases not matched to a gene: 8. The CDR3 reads CASSPWTSGNIHEQYF. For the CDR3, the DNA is TGTGCCAGCTCACCTTGGACTAGCGGGAATATCCACGAGCAGTACTTC. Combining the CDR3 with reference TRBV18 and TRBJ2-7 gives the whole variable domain NAGVMQNPRHLVRRRGQEARLRCSPMKGHSHVYWYRQLPEEGLKFMVYLQKENIIDESGMPKERFSAEFPKEGPSILRIQQVVRGDSAAYFCASSPWTSGNIHEQYFGPGTRLTVT.

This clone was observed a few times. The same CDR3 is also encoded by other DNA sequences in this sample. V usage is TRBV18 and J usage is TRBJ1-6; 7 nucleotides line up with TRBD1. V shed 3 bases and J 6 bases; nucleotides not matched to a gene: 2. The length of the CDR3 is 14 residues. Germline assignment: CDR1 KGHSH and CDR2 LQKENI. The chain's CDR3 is CASSPGTVNSPLHF. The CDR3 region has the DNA TGTGCCAGCTCACCCGGGACAGTTAATTCACCCCTCCACTTT.

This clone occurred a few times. The CDR3: CASNGNTGGASPLHF. The CDR3 DNA follows: TGTGCCAGCAACGGTAACACAGGGGGAGCTTCCCCCCTCCACTTT. The genes are TRBV6-6 and TRBJ1-6, with TRBD1 matching 8 bases. Germline CDR1 and CDR2: MNHNY and SVGAGI (reference sequence). V shed 7 bases and J 13 bases; nucleotides not matched to a gene: 15. The CDR3 is 15 amino acids.